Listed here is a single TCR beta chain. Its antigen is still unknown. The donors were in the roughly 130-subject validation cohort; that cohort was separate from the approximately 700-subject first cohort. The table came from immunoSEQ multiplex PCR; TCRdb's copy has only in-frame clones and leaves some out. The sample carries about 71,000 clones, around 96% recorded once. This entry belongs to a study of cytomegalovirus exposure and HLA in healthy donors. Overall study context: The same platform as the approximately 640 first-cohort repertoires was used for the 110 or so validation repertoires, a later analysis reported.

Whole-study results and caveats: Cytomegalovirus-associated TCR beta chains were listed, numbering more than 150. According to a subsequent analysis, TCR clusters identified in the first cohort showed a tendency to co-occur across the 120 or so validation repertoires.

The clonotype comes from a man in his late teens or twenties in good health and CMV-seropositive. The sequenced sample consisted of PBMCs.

The CDR3 nucleotides are TGTGCCAGCAGCTTTTTCCAGGCAGCCTACGAGCAGTACTTC. As protein: CASSFFQAAYEQYF. The rearrangement uses TRBV7-2 and TRBJ2-7; unclear D gene. The CDR3 is 14 residues long. Germline assignment: CDR1 SGHTA and CDR2 FQGNSA. V lost 3 bases, J lost 2 bases, and 11 bases lay in between.